This T cell receptor beta chain is from a study of control samples from healthy donors and cancer patients. This table comes from immunoSEQ multiplex PCR, and its TCRdb copy is limited to in-frame clones, with some not included. In the table there are around 130,000 clones, approximately 89% of which are singletons. In germline, CDR1 is SGHTA, CDR2 FQGTGA. With 6 bases clipped from V and 4 bases from J, the junction kept 7 bases outside the gene matches. CDR3 length equals 15 residues. Source material: PBMCs. The clonotype originates from a man aged 45-60 years with head and neck cancer. V is TRBV7-3 and J is TRBJ2-1; 9 bases agree with TRBD1. In nucleotides, the CDR3 is TGTGCCAGCAGTCAAGCTGGGACAGGGTACAATGAGCAGTTCTTC. Residues: CASSQAGTGYNEQFF.